This is a list of T cell receptor beta chains from one sample in a study of blood T cell repertoires in COVID-19. Sequenced by immunoSEQ multiplex PCR; TCRdb stores in-frame clones only, minus some. The sample includes approximately 240,000 clones, 84% of them seen just once. The material sequenced was peripheral blood. These receptors came from a man aged 50 to 60 with acute or convalescent COVID-19. Each CDR3 is given with its conserved first and last residue. Each record gives: CDR3 DNA, CDR3 protein, J gene, V gene, D gene, clone size. A D gene is named only where the DNA matches it firmly. The size field is filled for only some rows; it gives once, few, many or a size class.

TGTGCCAGCAGTTTGGGCGGGGGGGCGCCCACTGAAGCTTTCTTT | CASSLGGGAPTEAFF | TRBJ1-1 | TRBV27 | - | -
TGTGCCAGCAGCCGCAGTGATAATCAGCCCCAGCATTTT | CASSRSDNQPQHF | TRBJ1-5 | TRBV2 | - | -
TGTGCCAGCAGTTTATCCGGGGAGGGGGAAAAACTGTTTTTT | CASSLSGEGEKLFF | TRBJ1-4 | TRBV28 | - | -
TGTGCCAGCAGCCCGTCTTTATCCACTGAAGCTTTCTTT | CASSPSLSTEAFF | TRBJ1-1 | TRBV11-3 | - | -
TGTGCCAGTACCCACTTCGGGGGAGACACCGGGGAGCTGTTTTTT | CASTHFGGDTGELFF | TRBJ2-2 | TRBV19 | - | few
TGTGCCATCCGGGACAGGGGCAATTCACCCCTCCACTTT | CAIRDRGNSPLHF | TRBJ1-6 | TRBV6-5 | TRBD1 | -
TGCGCCAGCAGCAGGGGACAGGGTTCACCCCTCCACTTT | CASSRGQGSPLHF | TRBJ1-6 | TRBV5-1 | TRBD1 | -
TGCGCCAGCAGCTTGGAATCGCGCTACGAGCAGTACTTC | CASSLESRYEQYF | TRBJ2-7 | TRBV5-1 | - | -
TGTGCCAGCAGCTTTTCCGGGGATGAGCAGTTCTTC | CASSFSGDEQFF | TRBJ2-1 | TRBV11-2 | - | -
TGTGCCAGTAACCCACAGGGGGTAGGAAACACCATATATTTT | CASNPQGVGNTIYF | TRBJ1-3 | TRBV19 | TRBD1 | -
TGCGCCAGCAGCCCGGAACAGGGCCGCTATGGCTACACCTTC | CASSPEQGRYGYTF | TRBJ1-2 | TRBV5-1 | - | -
TGTGCCAGCAGCCAAGGACACGAAAAACTGTTTTTT | CASSQGHEKLFF | TRBJ1-4 | TRBV3-1/TRBV3-2 | - | -
TGTGCCAGCAGTGAAGGGGCAGGATTTCTAATGGGTTCACCCCTCCACTTT | CASSEGAGFLMGSPLHF | TRBJ1-6 | TRBV6-1 | - | -
TGCGCCAGCAGCCATCCCGAGCGGCACAGCCATTACAATGAGCAGTTCTTC | CASSHPERHSHYNEQFF | TRBJ2-1 | TRBV4-1 | - | -
TGTGCCCCCGACGGGCAGGGTCGAGGTGGCTACACCTTC | CAPDGQGRGGYTF | TRBJ1-2 | TRBV19 | - | -
TGTGCCAGCTTCAGGGATGGCGAGCAGTACTTC | CASFRDGEQYF | TRBJ2-7 | TRBV6-5 | - | -
TGCAGCGTTGTCGGTGACAATGAGCAGTTCTTC | CSVVGDNEQFF | TRBJ2-1 | TRBV29-1 | - | -
TGTGCCAGCAGTAGGACAGGGGGCAATCAGCCCCAGCATTTT | CASSRTGGNQPQHF | TRBJ1-5 | TRBV2 | TRBD1 | -
TGCGCCAGCAGCTTTCCCCCCGATGGCTACACCTTC | CASSFPPDGYTF | TRBJ1-2 | TRBV5-1 | - | -
TGTGCCAGCAGTTTACAGGGGGTACCCTACGAGCAGTACTTC | CASSLQGVPYEQYF | TRBJ2-7 | TRBV27 | TRBD1 | -
TGTGCCAGCAGTTGGATCAGCGGGAGGGCTACAGATACGCAGTATTTT | CASSWISGRATDTQYF | TRBJ2-3 | TRBV6-2/TRBV6-3 | TRBD2 | -
TGTGCCAGCAGTGAACACAGGGACACTGAAGCTTTCTTT | CASSEHRDTEAFF | TRBJ1-1 | TRBV6-1 | - | -
TGCAGTGCTAGAGGTCCCGATGAGCAGTTCTTC | CSARGPDEQFF | TRBJ2-1 | TRBV20-1 | - | -
TGTGCCAGCAGTTTCGCGGCGGGGTACGAGCAGTACTTC | CASSFAAGYEQYF | TRBJ2-7 | TRBV12-3/TRBV12-4 | - | -
TGTGCCAGCAGATACCCTACCTGCCAAGAGACCCAGTACTTC | CASRYPTCQETQYF | TRBJ2-5 | TRBV11-3 | - | -
TGTGCCAGCAGTCCGCCCCCGGGAAGCTTCCGTAAACTGTTTTTT | CASSPPPGSFRKLFF | TRBJ1-4 | TRBV6-5 | - | -
TGTGCCAGCAGCTTAGTAGGCGGGATGACCTACAATGAGCAGTTCTTC | CASSLVGGMTYNEQFF | TRBJ2-1 | TRBV7-8 | - | -
TGTGCCAGCAGCTCTCTTGGGACAGGGAAAGAAAAACTGTTTTTT | CASSSLGTGKEKLFF | TRBJ1-4 | TRBV7-9 | TRBD1 | few
TGCGCCAGCAGTGACGGGGGGGAAGCTTTCTTT | CASSDGGEAFF | TRBJ1-1 | TRBV10-1 | - | once
TGTGCCAGCAGCCCAGGGGGCAGCTATGGCTACACCTTC | CASSPGGSYGYTF | TRBJ1-2 | TRBV12-3/TRBV12-4 | TRBD1 | -
TGTGCCAGCAGCTTGCGATGGCCCGCGGGGCGGAATGAGCAGTTCTTC | CASSLRWPAGRNEQFF | TRBJ2-1 | TRBV5-8 | - | -
TGTGCCAGCTCACCCCTAGGGGATATGGCAGATACGCAGTATTTT | CASSPLGDMADTQYF | TRBJ2-3 | TRBV18 | - | -
TGCGCCAGTCAAACAGGGGAGTCTAACTATGGCTACACCTTC | CASQTGESNYGYTF | TRBJ1-2 | TRBV10-2 | TRBD1 | -
TGTGCCAGCAGAAAACCCGCCGGGACAGGGGATGGCTACACCTTC | CASRKPAGTGDGYTF | TRBJ1-2 | TRBV2 | TRBD1 | -
TGCAGCGTTGGGCGCCGGGGGGACTACAATGAGCAGTTCTTC | CSVGRRGDYNEQFF | TRBJ2-1 | TRBV29-1 | TRBD2 | -
TGTGCCAGCAGTTGGGGGCGGGGGGTGAATACGCAGTATTTT | CASSWGRGVNTQYF | TRBJ2-3 | TRBV28 | TRBD2 | -
TGTGCCAGCAGCCCTTGGGGGGTTGGTGAAAAACTGTTTTTT | CASSPWGVGEKLFF | TRBJ1-4 | TRBV27 | - | -
TGTGCCAGCAGCGCCCAGGGGACAGGGGCGAATGGCTACACCTTC | CASSAQGTGANGYTF | TRBJ1-2 | TRBV7-3 | TRBD1 | -
TGCGCCAGCAGCCCTAGAGAGCGGGACAACTATGGCTACACCTTC | CASSPRERDNYGYTF | TRBJ1-2 | TRBV4-1 | - | -
TGTGCCAGCAGCTCCGGGACAGGGGGCTACGAGCAGTACTTC | CASSSGTGGYEQYF | TRBJ2-7 | TRBV11-1 | TRBD1 | -
TGTGCCAGCAGCGCTTGGGACAGGGGATATTCACCCCTCCACTTT | CASSAWDRGYSPLHF | TRBJ1-6 | TRBV11-2 | TRBD1 | -
TGTGCCAGCAGTTTGCGGGGGGGATCGGACATTCAGTACTTC | CASSLRGGSDIQYF | TRBJ2-4 | TRBV27 | TRBD2 | few
TGTGCCAGCTCACCCGAGACAACCAATGAAAAACTGTTTTTT | CASSPETTNEKLFF | TRBJ1-4 | TRBV18 | - | -
TGCGCCAGCAGCTTCCGGACAGGGGGGTCCAACGAGCAGTACTTC | CASSFRTGGSNEQYF | TRBJ2-7 | TRBV5-1 | TRBD1 | once
TGTGCCAGCAGCTTAAAGGGAGGGTACTCCTACGAGCAGTACTTC | CASSLKGGYSYEQYF | TRBJ2-7 | TRBV7-2 | TRBD2 | -
TGTGCCAGCAGCTTAGGACGGGGAGGTAATCAGCCCCAGCATTTT | CASSLGRGGNQPQHF | TRBJ1-5 | TRBV11-2 | - | -
TGTGCCAGCAGTTTAAGACAGGGTTTCTCTGGAAACACCATATATTTT | CASSLRQGFSGNTIYF | TRBJ1-3 | TRBV28 | TRBD1 | -
TGTGCCAGCAACAGACTAGCGGGAGGGGTAGGGGCCGGGGAGCTGTTTTTT | CASNRLAGGVGAGELFF | TRBJ2-2 | TRBV28 | TRBD2 | -
TGTGCCAGCAGCCCACCAGGGTCGAATCAGCCCCAGCATTTT | CASSPPGSNQPQHF | TRBJ1-5 | TRBV7-9 | - | -
TGTGCCAGCAGCCAAGCTAGCGGGGTAAATGAGCAGTTCTTC | CASSQASGVNEQFF | TRBJ2-1 | TRBV3-1/TRBV3-2 | TRBD2 | -
TGTGCCAGCAGTTTGGGGACAGGCTCCTACGAGCAGTACTTC | CASSLGTGSYEQYF | TRBJ2-7 | TRBV27 | TRBD1 | -
TGTGCCAGCAGTTTTCGAGCCCAAAACCACTATGGCTACACCTTC | CASSFRAQNHYGYTF | TRBJ1-2 | TRBV27 | - | few
TGTGCCAGCAGCCAACGACTAGCGGGGGAATTGAACACCGGGGAGCTGTTTTTT | CASSQRLAGELNTGELFF | TRBJ2-2 | TRBV7-6 | TRBD2 | -